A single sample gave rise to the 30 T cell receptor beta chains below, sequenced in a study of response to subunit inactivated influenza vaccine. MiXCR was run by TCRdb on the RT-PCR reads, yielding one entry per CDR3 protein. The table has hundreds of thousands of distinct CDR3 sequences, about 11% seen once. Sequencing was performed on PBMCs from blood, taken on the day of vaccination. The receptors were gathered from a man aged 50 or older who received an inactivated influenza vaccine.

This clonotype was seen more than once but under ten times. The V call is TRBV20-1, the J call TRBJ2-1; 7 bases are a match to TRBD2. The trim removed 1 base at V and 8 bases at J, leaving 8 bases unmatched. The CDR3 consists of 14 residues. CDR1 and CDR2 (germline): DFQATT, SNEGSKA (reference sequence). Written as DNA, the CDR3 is TGCAGTGCTAGAGGGACTAGTAATTTCTATGAGCAGTTCTTC. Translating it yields CSARGTSNFYEQFF.

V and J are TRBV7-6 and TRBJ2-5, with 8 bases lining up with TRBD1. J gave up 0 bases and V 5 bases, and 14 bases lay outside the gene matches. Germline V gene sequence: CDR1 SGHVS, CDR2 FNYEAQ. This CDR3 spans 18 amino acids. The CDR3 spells CASSRDGRGRSYQETQYF. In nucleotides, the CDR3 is TGTGCCAGCAGCAGAGATGGCAGGGGGCGATCGTACCAAGAGACCCAGTACTTC.

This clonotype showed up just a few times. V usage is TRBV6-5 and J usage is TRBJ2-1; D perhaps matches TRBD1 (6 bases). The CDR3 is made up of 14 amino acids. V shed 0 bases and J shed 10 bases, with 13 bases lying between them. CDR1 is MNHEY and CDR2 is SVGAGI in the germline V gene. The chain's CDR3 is CASSYSTGNGEQFF. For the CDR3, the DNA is TGTGCCAGCAGTTACTCCACAGGGAATGGCGAGCAGTTCTTC.

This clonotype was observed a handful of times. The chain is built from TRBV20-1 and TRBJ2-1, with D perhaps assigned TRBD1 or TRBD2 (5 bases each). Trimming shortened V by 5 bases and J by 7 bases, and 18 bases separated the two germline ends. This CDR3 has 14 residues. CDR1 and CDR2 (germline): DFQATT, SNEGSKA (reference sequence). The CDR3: CSAGGGSFMNEQFF. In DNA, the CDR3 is TGCAGTGCTGGGGGTGGGAGCTTTATGAATGAGCAGTTCTTC.

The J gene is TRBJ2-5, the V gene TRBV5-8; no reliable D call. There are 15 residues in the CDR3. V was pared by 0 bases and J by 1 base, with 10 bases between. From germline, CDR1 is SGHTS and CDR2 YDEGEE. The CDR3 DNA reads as TGTGCCAGCAGCTTGGGAATCGTAAGCCAAGAGACCCAGTACTTC. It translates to CASSLGIVSQETQYF.

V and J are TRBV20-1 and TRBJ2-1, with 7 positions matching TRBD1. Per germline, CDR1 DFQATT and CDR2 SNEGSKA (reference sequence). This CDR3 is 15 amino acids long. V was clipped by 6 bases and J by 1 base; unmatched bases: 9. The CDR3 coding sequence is TGCAGTGCACAGGGCGGCAGGGGGTCCTACAATGAGCAGTTCTTC. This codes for CSAQGGRGSYNEQFF.

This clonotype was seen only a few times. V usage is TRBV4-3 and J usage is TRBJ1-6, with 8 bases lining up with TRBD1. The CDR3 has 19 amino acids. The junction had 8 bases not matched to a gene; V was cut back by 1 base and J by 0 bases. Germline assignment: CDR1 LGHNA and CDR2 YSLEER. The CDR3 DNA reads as TGCGCCAGCAGCCAAGCCGGGACAGGATGGAGCTCCTATAATTCACCCCTCCACTTT. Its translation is CASSQAGTGWSSYNSPLHF.

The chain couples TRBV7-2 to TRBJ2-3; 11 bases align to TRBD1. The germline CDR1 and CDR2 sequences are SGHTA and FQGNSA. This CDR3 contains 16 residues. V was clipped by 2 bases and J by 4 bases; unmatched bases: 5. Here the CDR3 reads CASSLWTGGGSDTQYF. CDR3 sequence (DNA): TGTGCCAGCAGCTTATGGACAGGGGGCGGATCAGATACGCAGTATTTT. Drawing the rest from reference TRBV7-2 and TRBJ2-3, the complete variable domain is GAGVSQSPSNKVTEKGKDVELRCDPISGHTALYWYRQSLGQGLEFLIYFQGNSAPDKSGLPSDRFSAERTGGSVSTLTIQRTQQEDSAVYLCASSLWTGGGSDTQYFGPGTRLTVL.

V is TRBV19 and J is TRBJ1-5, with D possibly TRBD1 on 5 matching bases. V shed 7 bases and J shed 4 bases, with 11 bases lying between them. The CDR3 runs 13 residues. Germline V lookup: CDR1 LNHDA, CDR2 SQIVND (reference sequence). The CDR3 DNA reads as TGTGCCAGTACTGGGGGTCAGAATCAGCCCCAGCATTTT. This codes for CASTGGQNQPQHF.

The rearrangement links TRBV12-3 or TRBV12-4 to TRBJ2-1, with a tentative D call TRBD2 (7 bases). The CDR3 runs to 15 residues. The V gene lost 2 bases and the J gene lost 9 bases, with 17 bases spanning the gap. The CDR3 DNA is TGTGCCAGCAGTTTATTTGGGGGGGGGCCTGGTGAGCAGTTCTTC. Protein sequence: CASSLFGGGPGEQFF.

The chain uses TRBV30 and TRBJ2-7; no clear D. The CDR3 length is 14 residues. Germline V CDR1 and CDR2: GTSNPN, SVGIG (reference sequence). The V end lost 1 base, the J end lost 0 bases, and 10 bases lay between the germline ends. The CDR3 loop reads CAWSGPQSSYEQYF. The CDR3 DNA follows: TGTGCCTGGAGTGGCCCACAGAGCTCCTACGAGCAGTACTTC.

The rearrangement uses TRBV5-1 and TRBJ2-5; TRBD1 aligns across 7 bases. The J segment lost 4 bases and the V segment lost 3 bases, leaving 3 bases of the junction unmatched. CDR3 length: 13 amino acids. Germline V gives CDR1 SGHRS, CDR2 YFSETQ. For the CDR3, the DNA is TGCGCCAGCAGCTCTTACAGGGGAGAGACCCAGTACTTC. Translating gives CASSSYRGETQYF.

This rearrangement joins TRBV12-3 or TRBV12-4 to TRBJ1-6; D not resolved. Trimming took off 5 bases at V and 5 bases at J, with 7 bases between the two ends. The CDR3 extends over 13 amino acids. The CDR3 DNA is TGTGCCAGCAGTCCCGTGGATAATTCACCCCTCCACTTT. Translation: CASSPVDNSPLHF.

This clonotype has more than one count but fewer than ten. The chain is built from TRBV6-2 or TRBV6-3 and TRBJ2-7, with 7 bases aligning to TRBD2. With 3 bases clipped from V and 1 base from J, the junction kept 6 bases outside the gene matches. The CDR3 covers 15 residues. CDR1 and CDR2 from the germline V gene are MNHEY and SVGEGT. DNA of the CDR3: TGTGCCAGCAGTTATGAGGCGGGGGTATCCTACGAGCAGTACTTC. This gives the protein CASSYEAGVSYEQYF.

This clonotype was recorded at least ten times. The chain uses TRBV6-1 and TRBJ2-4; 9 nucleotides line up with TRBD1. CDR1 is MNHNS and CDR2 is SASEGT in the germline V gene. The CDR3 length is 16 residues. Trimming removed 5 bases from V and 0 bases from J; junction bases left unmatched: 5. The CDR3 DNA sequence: TGTGCCAGCAGTCATGACAGGGGGATAGCCAAAAACATTCAGTACTTC. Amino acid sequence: CASSHDRGIAKNIQYF.

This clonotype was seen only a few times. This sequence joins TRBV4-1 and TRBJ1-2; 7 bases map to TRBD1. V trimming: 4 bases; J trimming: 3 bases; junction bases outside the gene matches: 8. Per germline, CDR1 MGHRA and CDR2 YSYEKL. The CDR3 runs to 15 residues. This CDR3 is CASSRVGDSYYGYTF. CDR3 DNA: TGCGCCAGCAGCCGGGTAGGGGACAGCTACTATGGCTACACCTTC.

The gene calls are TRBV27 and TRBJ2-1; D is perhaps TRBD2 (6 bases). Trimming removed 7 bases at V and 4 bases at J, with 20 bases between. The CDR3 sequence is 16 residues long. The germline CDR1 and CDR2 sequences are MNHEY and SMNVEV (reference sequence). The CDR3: CASKSIGGNRYNEQFF. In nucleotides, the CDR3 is TGTGCCAGCAAATCTATCGGAGGGAATCGGTACAATGAGCAGTTCTTC.

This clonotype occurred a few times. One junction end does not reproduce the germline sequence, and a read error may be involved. This CDR3 reads CASSLERNIEAFF. In DNA, the CDR3 is TGTGCCAGCAGCTTAGAAAGGAACATTGAAGCTTTCTTT. The chain combines TRBV11-2 with TRBJ1-1; D remains unclear. Looked up from germline, CDR1 is SGHAT and CDR2 is FQNNGV. The CDR3 length is 13 residues.

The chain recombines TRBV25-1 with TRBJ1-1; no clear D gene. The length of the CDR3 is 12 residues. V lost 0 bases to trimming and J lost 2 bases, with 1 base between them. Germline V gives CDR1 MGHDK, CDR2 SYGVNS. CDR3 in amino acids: CASSEYNTEAFF. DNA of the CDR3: TGTGCCAGCAGTGAATACAACACTGAAGCTTTCTTT.

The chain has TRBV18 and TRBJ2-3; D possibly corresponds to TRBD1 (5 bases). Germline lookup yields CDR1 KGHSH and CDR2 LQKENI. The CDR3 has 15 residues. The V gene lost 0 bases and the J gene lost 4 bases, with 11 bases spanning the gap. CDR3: CASSPPGLGPDTQYF. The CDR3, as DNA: TGTGCCAGCTCACCACCGGGTCTGGGGCCAGATACGCAGTATTTT.

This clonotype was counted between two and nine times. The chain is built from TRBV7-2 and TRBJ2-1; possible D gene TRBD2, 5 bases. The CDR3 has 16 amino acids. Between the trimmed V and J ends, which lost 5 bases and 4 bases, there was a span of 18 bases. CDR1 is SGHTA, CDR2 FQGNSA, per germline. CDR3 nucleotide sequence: TGTGCCAGCAGCCTAACTCTCGGACTGAAATACAATGAGCAGTTCTTC. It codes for CASSLTLGLKYNEQFF.

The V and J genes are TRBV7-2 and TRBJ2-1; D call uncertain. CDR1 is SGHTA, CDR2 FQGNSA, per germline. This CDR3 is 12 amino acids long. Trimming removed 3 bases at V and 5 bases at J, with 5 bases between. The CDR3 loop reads CASSFFDNEQFF. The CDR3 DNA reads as TGTGCCAGCAGCTTCTTCGACAATGAGCAGTTCTTC.

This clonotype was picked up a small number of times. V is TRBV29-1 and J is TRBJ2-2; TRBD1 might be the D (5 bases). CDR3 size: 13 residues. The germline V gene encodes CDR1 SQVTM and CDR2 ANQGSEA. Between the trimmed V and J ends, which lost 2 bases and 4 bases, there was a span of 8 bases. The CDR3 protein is CSVEPTGTGELFF. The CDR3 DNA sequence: TGCAGCGTTGAACCTACAGGCACCGGGGAGCTGTTTTTT.

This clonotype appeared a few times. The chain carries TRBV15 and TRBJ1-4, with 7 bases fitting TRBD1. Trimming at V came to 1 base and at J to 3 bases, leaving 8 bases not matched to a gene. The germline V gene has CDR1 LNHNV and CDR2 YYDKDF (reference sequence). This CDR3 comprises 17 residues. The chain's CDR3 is CATSRGYTGQSNEKLFF. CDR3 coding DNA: TGTGCCACCAGCAGAGGATACACGGGACAGTCTAATGAAAAACTGTTTTTT.

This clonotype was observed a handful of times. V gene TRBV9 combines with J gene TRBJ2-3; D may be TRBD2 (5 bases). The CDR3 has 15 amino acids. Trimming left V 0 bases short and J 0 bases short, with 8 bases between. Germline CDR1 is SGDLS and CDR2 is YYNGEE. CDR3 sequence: CASSVAGLSTDTQYF. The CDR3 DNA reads TGTGCCAGCAGCGTAGCGGGATTGAGCACAGATACGCAGTATTTT. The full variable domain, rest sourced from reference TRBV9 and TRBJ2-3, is DSGVTQTPKHLITATGQRVTLRCSPRSGDLSVYWYQQSLDQGLQFLIQYYNGEERAKGNILERFSAQQFPDLHSELNLSSLELGDSALYFCASSVAGLSTDTQYFGPGTRLTVL.

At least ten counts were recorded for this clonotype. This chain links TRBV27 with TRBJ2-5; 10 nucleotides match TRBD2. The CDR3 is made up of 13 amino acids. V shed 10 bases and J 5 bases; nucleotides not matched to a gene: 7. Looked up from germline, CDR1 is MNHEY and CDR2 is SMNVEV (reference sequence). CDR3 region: CATGRAGGETQYF. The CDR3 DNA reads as TGTGCCACCGGTCGAGCGGGAGGGGAGACCCAGTACTTC.

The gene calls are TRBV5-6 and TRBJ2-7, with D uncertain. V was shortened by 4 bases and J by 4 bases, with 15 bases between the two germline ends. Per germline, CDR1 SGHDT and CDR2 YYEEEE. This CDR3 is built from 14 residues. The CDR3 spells CASSAQASIYEQYF. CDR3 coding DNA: TGTGCCAGCAGCGCCCAGGCCTCCATTTACGAGCAGTACTTC.

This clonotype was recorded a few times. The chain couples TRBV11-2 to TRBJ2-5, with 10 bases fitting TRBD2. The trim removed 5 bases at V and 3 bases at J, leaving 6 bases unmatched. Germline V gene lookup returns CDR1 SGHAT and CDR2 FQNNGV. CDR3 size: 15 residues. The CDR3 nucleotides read TGTGCCAGCAGCCTGAGCGGGGGGGCGAAAGAGACCCAGTACTTC. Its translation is CASSLSGGAKETQYF.

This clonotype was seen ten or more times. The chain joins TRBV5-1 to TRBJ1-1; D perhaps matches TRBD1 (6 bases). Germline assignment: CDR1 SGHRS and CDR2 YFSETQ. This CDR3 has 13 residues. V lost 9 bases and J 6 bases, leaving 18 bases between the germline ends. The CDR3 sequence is CAKQGPRAPEAFF. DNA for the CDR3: TGCGCCAAACAGGGTCCCAGGGCCCCTGAAGCTTTCTTT.

In DNA form, the CDR3 reads TGCAGTGCTGCTTTGGGAGGGCCCAAAAACATTCAGTACTTC. Translation gives CSAALGGPKNIQYF. J is TRBJ2-4 and V is TRBV20-1; 7 positions agree with TRBD2. The J segment lost 2 bases and the V segment lost 5 bases, leaving 6 bases of the junction unmatched. Looked up from germline, CDR1 is DFQATT and CDR2 is SNEGSKA (reference sequence). This CDR3 comprises 14 residues.